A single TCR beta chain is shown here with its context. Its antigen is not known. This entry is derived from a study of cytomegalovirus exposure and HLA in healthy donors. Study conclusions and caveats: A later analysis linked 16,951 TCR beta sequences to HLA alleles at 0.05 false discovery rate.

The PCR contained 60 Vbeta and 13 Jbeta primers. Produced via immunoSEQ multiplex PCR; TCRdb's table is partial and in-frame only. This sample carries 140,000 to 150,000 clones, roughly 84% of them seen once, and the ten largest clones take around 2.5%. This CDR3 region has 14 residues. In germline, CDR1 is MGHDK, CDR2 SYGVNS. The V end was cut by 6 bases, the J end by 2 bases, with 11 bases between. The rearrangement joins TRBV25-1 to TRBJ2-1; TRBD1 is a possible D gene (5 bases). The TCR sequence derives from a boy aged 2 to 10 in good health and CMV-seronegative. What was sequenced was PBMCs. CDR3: CASRTVGPYNEQFF. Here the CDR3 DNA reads TGTGCCAGCAGGACGGTGGGGCCCTACAATGAGCAGTTCTTC.